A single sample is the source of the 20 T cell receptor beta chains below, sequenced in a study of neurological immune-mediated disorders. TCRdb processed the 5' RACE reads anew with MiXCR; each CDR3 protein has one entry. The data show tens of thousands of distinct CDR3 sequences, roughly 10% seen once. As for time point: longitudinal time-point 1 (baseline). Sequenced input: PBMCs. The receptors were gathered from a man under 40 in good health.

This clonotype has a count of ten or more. CDR3 residues: CSARDSSGFSNQPQHF. The CDR3 DNA reads as TGCAGTGCTAGAGATAGCTCAGGGTTTAGCAATCAGCCCCAGCATTTT. The V call is TRBV20-1, the J call TRBJ1-5; tentatively, D is TRBD1 (5 bases). Trimming stripped 0 bases from V and 0 bases from J, with 12 bases between. Germline values: CDR1 DFQATT, CDR2 SNEGSKA (reference sequence). The CDR3 consists of 16 residues.

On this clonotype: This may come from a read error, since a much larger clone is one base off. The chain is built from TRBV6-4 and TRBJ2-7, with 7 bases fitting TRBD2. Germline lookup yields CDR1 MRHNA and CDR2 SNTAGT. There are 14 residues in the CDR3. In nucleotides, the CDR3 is TGTGCCAGCAGTGAGCGGGAGAGCTCCCACGAGCAGTACTTC. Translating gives CASSERESSHEQYF.

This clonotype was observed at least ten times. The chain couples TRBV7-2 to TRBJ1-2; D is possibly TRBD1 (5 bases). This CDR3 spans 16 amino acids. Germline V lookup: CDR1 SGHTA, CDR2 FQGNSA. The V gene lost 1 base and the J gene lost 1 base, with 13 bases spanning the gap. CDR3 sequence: CASSLVGDPNNYGYTF. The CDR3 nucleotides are TGTGCCAGCAGCTTAGTAGGGGATCCTAATAACTATGGCTACACCTTC.

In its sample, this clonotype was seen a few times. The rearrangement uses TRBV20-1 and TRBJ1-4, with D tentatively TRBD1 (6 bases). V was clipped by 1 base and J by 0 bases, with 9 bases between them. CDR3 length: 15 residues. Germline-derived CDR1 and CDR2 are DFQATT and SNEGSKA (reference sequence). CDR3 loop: CSARGDTSTNEKLFF. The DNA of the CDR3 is TGCAGTGCTAGAGGGGACACGTCAACTAATGAAAAACTGTTTTTT.

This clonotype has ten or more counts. The CDR3 sequence: CASSFGQTNTGELFF. For the CDR3, the DNA is TGTGCCAGCAGTTTTGGGCAGACGAACACCGGGGAGCTGTTTTTT. V is TRBV12-3 or TRBV12-4 and J is TRBJ2-2; the D is unclear. V shed 3 bases and J shed 0 bases, with 8 bases lying between them. The CDR3 spans 15 residues.

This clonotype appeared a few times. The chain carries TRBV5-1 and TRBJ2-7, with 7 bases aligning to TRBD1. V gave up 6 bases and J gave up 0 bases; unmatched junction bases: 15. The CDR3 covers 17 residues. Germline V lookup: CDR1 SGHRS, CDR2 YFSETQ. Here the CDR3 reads CASTETIGGSYSYEQYF. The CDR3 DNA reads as TGCGCCAGCACCGAGACTATAGGGGGCTCCTACTCCTACGAGCAGTACTTC. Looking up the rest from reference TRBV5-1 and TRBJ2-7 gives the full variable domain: KAGVTQTPRYLIKTRGQQVTLSCSPISGHRSVSWYQQTPGQGLQFLFEYFSETQRNKGNFPGRFSGRQFSNSRSEMNVSTLELGDSALYLCASTETIGGSYSYEQYFGPGTRLTVT.

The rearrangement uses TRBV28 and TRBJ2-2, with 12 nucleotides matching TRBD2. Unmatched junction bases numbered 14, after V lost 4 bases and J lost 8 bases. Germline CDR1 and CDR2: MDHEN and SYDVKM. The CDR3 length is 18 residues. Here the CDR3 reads CASSSPGLAGGPSGELFF. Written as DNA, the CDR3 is TGTGCCAGCAGTTCCCCAGGGCTAGCGGGAGGGCCTTCGGGGGAGCTGTTTTTT.

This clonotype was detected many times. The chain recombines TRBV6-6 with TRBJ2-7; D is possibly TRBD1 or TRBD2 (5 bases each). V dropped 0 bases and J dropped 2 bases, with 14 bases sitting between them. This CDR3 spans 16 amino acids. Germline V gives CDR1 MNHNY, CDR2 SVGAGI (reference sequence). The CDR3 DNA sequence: TGTGCCAGCAGTTACTCGTATGCAGGGACGCCCTACGAGCAGTACTTC. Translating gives CASSYSYAGTPYEQYF.

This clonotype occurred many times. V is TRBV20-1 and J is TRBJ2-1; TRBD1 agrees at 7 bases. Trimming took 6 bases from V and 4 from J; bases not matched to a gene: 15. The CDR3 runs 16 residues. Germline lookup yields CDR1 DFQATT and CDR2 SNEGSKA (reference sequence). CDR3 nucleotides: TGCAGTGCCACAGCCCCCTACAGGGGTTCATACAATGAGCAGTTCTTC. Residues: CSATAPYRGSYNEQFF.

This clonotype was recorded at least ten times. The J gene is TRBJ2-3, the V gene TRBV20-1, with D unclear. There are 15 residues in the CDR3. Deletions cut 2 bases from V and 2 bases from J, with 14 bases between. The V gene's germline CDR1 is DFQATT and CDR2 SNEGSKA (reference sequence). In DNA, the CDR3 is TGCAGTGCTAGACCCGCCGGGTGGGACACAGATACGCAGTATTTT. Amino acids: CSARPAGWDTDTQYF.

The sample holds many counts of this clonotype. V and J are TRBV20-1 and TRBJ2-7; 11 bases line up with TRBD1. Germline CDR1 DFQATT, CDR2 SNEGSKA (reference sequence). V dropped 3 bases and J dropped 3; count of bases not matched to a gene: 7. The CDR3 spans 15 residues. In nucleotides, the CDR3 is TGCAGTGCTAGCGGGACAGGGGGTCCAGGCTACGAGCAGTACTTC. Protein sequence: CSASGTGGPGYEQYF.

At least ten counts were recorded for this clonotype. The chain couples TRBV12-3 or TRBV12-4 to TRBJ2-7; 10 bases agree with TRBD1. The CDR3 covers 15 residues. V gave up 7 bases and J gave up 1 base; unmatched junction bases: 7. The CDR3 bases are TGTGCCAGCACTAAAGGACAGGGGGATTCCTACGAGCAGTACTTC. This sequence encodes CASTKGQGDSYEQYF.

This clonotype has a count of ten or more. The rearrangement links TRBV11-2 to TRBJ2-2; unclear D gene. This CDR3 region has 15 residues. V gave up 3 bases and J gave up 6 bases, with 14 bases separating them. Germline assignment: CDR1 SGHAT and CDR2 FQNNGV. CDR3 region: CASSFREYDSGELFF. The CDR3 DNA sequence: TGTGCCAGCAGCTTCCGAGAATACGATTCCGGGGAGCTGTTTTTT.

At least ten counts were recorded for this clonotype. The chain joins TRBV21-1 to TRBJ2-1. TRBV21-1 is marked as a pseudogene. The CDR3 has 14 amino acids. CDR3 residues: CAYLWGITYNEQFF. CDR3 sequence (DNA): TGTGCCTACCTATGGGGGATCACCTACAATGAGCAGTTCTTC.

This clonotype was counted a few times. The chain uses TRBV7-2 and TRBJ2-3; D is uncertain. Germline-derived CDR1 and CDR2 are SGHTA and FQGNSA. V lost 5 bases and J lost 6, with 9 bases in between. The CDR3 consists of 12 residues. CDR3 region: CASSPIRDTQYF. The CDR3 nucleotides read TGTGCCAGCAGCCCCATAAGGGATACGCAGTATTTT.

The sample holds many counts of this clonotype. This CDR3 reads CASMDRANTEAFF. DNA for the CDR3: TGTGCCAGCATGGACAGGGCGAACACTGAAGCTTTCTTT. The V gene is TRBV11-2, the J gene TRBJ1-1; 8 bases agree with TRBD1. The trim removed 7 bases at V and 1 base at J, leaving 2 bases unmatched. The CDR3 totals 13 residues. CDR1 SGHAT and CDR2 FQNNGV come from the germline V gene.

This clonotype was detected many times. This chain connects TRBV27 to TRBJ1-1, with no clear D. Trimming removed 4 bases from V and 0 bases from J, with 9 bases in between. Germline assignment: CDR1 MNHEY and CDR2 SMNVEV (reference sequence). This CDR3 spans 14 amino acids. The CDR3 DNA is TGTGCCAGCAGTTCACGCCTAATGAACACTGAAGCTTTCTTT. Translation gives CASSSRLMNTEAFF.

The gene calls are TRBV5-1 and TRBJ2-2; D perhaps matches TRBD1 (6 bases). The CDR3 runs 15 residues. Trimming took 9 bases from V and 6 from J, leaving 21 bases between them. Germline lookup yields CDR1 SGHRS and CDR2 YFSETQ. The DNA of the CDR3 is TGCGCCACCAAGGGCGCGGAGAAGGGGGCCGGGGAGCTGTTTTTT. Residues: CATKGAEKGAGELFF.

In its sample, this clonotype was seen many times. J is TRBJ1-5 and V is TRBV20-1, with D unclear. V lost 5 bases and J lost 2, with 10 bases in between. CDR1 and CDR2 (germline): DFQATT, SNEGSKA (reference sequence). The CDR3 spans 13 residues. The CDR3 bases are TGCAGTGCTCGTTCGACACGCAATCAGCCCCAGCATTTT. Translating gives CSARSTRNQPQHF.

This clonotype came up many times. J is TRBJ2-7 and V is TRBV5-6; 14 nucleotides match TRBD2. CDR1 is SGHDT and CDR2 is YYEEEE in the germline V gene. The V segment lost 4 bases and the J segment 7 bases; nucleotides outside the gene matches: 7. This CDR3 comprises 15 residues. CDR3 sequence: CASSRGLAGVLEQYF. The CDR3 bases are TGTGCCAGCAGCAGGGGACTAGCGGGAGTTCTTGAGCAGTACTTC.